This T cell receptor (beta chain) was captured by sequencing in a study of regulatory T cells in long-lasting Graves disease. Germline loops: CDR1 KGHDR, CDR2 SFDVKD. CDR3 length equals 15 residues. Trimming shortened V by 2 bases and J by 0 bases, and 10 bases separated the two germline ends. Combining iRepertoire HTBI primers with Arm-PCR of CDR3 regions, the authors built TCR beta libraries. TCRdb called the multiplex PCR reads again in MiXCR, with one record for every CDR3 protein. The table includes about 470,000 distinct CDR3 sequences, roughly 21% detected once. Indicated time point: persistent/refractory GD, antithyroid drugs over 5 years with positive TRAb. Isolated PBMC RNA provided the starting material for the TCR library. Nine milliliters of peripheral blood went into EDTA tubes.

This clonotype was obtained from a female donor with Graves disease. The material was peripheral blood mononuclear cells (PBMCs), obtained when the disease was refractory, from a patient treated with antithyroid drugs. This chain connects TRBV24-1 to TRBJ2-7; D is possibly TRBD2 (6 bases). CDR3 residues: CATSDSAGSSYEQYF. The CDR3 DNA follows: TGTGCCACCAGTGATTCGGCGGGGAGCTCCTACGAGCAGTACTTC.